This T cell receptor (beta chain) was sequenced for a study of identical twins. The study's findings and limits: Model-predicted out-of-frame TCR alpha sharing fell below observed values in monozygotic twins. Fewer insertions marked abundant cord blood beta clonotypes; young adult naive trended weakly, memory not at all. Twin-shared out-of-frame alpha sequences were enriched for low generation probability.

From the 5' RACE reads, TCRdb called clonotypes with MiXCR, one entry per CDR3 protein. The sample has more than 1.5 million distinct CDR3 sequences; about 30% are singletons. CDR1 and CDR2 from the germline V gene are DFQATT and SNEGSKA (reference sequence). After removal of 2 bases from V and 2 bases from J, the junction contained 6 bases not matched to a gene. CDR3 size: 15 residues. As regards this clonotype: Its antigen is still unknown.

The chain employs TRBV20-1 and TRBJ2-7, with 10 bases aligning to TRBD1. This TCR came from a newborn girl in good health. The sequencing input was cord blood. CDR3 sequence (DNA): TGCAGTGCTAGACCAAGGGACAGGGGACCCTACGAGCAGTACTTC. Its protein is CSARPRDRGPYEQYF.